The 19 T cell receptor beta chains reported below all come from one sample, sequenced in a study of patients and donors after allogeneic stem cell transplantation. TCRdb itself ran the RT-PCR reads through MiXCR, one entry per CDR3 protein. Seen here are 10,000 to 12,000 distinct CDR3 sequences, 22% observed once, and the top ten hold 53%. Sequenced sample: blood, either unsorted or a sorted T cell fraction (not recorded which). The receptors stem from a human donor who was either an allogeneic HSCT recipient or a stem cell or donor lymphocyte infusion donor (not recorded which). It is not recorded whose cells these are; they may come from a transplant donor.

This clonotype was counted at least ten times. The chain carries TRBV6-1 and TRBJ1-5, with TRBD1 as a possible D gene (6 bases). Germline V gives CDR1 MNHNS, CDR2 SASEGT. The CDR3 sequence is 15 residues long. Trimming left V 6 bases short and J 7 bases short, with 19 bases between. CDR3 in DNA: TGTGCCAGCAGGGACGACTTGGAGGGGGGCCAGCCCCAGCATTTT. Translating it yields CASRDDLEGGQPQHF.

The table lists this clonotype with many counts. V usage is TRBV6-5 and J usage is TRBJ2-1; D ambiguous. CDR1 and CDR2 (germline): MNHEY, SVGAGI. The CDR3 runs 13 residues. Trimming removed 4 bases at V and 7 bases at J, with 11 bases between. The CDR3 sequence is CASSFGRRNEQFF. The CDR3 coding sequence is TGTGCCAGCAGTTTTGGACGGCGTAATGAGCAGTTCTTC.

This clonotype was seen repeatedly, ten times or more. The rearrangement links TRBV12-3 or TRBV12-4 to TRBJ1-1, with a tentative D call TRBD1 (6 bases). The CDR3 loop spans 17 amino acids. The V end lost 4 bases, the J end lost 1 base, and 19 bases lay between the germline ends. CDR3 residues: CASSSPLTGNWNTEAFF. For the CDR3, the DNA is TGTGCCAGCAGTTCTCCACTTACAGGGAACTGGAACACTGAAGCTTTCTTT.

This chain joins TRBV4-2 and TRBJ2-4, with 11 bases matching TRBD2. Germline assignment: CDR1 LGHNA and CDR2 YNFKEQ. This CDR3 region has 19 residues. The trim removed 4 bases at V and 0 bases at J, leaving 11 bases unmatched. This chain's CDR3 is CASSPSTSGGQLAKNIQYF. The CDR3 DNA is TGTGCCAGCAGCCCCTCAACTAGCGGGGGACAGCTAGCCAAAAACATTCAGTACTTC.

CDR3 DNA: TGTGCCAGCAGCTTAGACAGACTAGCGGGGGGGCGAACAGATACGCAGTATTTT. Amino acid sequence: CASSLDRLAGGRTDTQYF. The J gene is TRBJ2-3, the V gene TRBV7-2, with TRBD2 identical over 14 bases. CDR1 is SGHTA and CDR2 is FQGNSA in the germline V gene. Losses at the gene ends were 1 base for V and 3 bases for J; bases not matched to a gene: 6. This CDR3 has 18 residues.

The V call is TRBV6-5, the J call TRBJ2-7; a possible D gene is TRBD2 (5 bases). The germline V gene has CDR1 MNHEY and CDR2 SVGAGI. The CDR3 covers 13 residues. V lost 4 bases to trimming and J lost 6 bases, with 13 bases between them. CDR3 in amino acids: CASSLDPEGEQYF. DNA of the CDR3: TGTGCCAGCAGTTTGGACCCCGAGGGCGAGCAGTACTTC.

This clonotype was counted many times. The chain has TRBV24-1 and TRBJ2-5; 8 nucleotides agree with TRBD2. In germline, CDR1 is KGHDR, CDR2 SFDVKD. The CDR3 runs 14 residues. The V segment lost 7 bases and the J segment 4 bases; nucleotides outside the gene matches: 7. CDR3 residues: CATRTGGAAETQYF. The DNA for the CDR3 is TGTGCCACCAGAACCGGGGGGGCGGCAGAGACCCAGTACTTC.

The CDR3 nucleotides are TGCAGTGCTGCTGTCGAGGGCTATACTGAAGCTTTCTTT. This encodes CSAAVEGYTEAFF. This rearrangement joins TRBV20-1 to TRBJ1-1; no firm D call. Germline CDR1 and CDR2: DFQATT and SNEGSKA (reference sequence). V lost 5 bases, J lost 5 bases, and 15 bases lay in between. The CDR3 totals 13 residues.

This clonotype was seen more than once but under ten times. The V gene is TRBV5-1, the J gene TRBJ1-4, with 7 bases matching TRBD1. Per germline, CDR1 SGHRS and CDR2 YFSETQ. After removal of 0 bases from V and 8 bases from J, the junction contained 4 bases not matched to a gene. CDR3 length equals 14 residues. The CDR3 DNA follows: TGCGCCAGCAGCTTGGGACAGGGTGGCGAAAAACTGTTTTTT. Protein sequence: CASSLGQGGEKLFF. Complete variable domain (other parts from reference TRBV5-1 and TRBJ1-4): KAGVTQTPRYLIKTRGQQVTLSCSPISGHRSVSWYQQTPGQGLQFLFEYFSETQRNKGNFPGRFSGRQFSNSRSEMNVSTLELGDSALYLCASSLGQGGEKLFFGSGTQLSVL.

The DNA of the CDR3 is TGTGCCAGCGGAGCCTCTGGAAACACCATATATTTT. This encodes CASGASGNTIYF. This chain links TRBV6-5 with TRBJ1-3; D is undetermined. Germline V CDR1 and CDR2: MNHEY, SVGAGI. V lost 8 bases, J lost 0 bases, and 5 bases lay in between. This CDR3 region has 12 residues.

The rearrangement uses TRBV5-5 and TRBJ2-1, with TRBD1 identical over 7 bases. Germline lookup yields CDR1 SGHKS and CDR2 YYEKEE (reference sequence). Unmatched junction bases numbered 6, after V lost 4 bases and J lost 5 bases. The CDR3 has 14 amino acids. CDR3 DNA: TGTGCCAGCAGCCCTCGACAGGGAGACAATGAGCAGTTCTTC. It is translated as CASSPRQGDNEQFF.

The chain has TRBV30 and TRBJ2-5; D not certain. The V end lost 4 bases, the J end lost 3 bases, and 6 bases lay between the germline ends. This CDR3 region has 11 residues. Germline CDR1 reads GTSNPN; CDR2 reads SVGIG (reference sequence). The CDR3 bases are TGTGCCTGGATGCTTAAAGAGACCCAGTACTTC. Its protein product is CAWMLKETQYF.

There are a few counts of this clonotype. The chain employs TRBV5-1 and TRBJ2-3; D is ambiguous. Looked up from germline, CDR1 is SGHRS and CDR2 is YFSETQ. The V and J ends lost 3 bases and 2 bases respectively, with 13 bases between them. CDR3 length: 15 residues. The CDR3, as DNA: TGCGCCAGCAGCTGGCCCTTAGGCCCCACAGATACGCAGTATTTT. It is translated as CASSWPLGPTDTQYF. The full variable domain, completed using reference TRBV5-1 and TRBJ2-3, is KAGVTQTPRYLIKTRGQQVTLSCSPISGHRSVSWYQQTPGQGLQFLFEYFSETQRNKGNFPGRFSGRQFSNSRSEMNVSTLELGDSALYLCASSWPLGPTDTQYFGPGTRLTVL.

The rearrangement uses TRBV2 and TRBJ1-2; D unclear. V lost 5 bases and J lost 4, with 11 bases in between. There are 13 residues in the CDR3. Germline assignment: CDR1 SNHLY and CDR2 FYNNEI. CDR3 amino acids: CASSYDGVYGYTF. In DNA form, the CDR3 reads TGTGCCAGCAGTTACGACGGAGTCTATGGCTACACCTTC.

Many counts were recorded for this clonotype. This chain connects TRBV20-1 to TRBJ1-2, with a tentative D call TRBD1 (6 bases). Deletions cut 3 bases from V and 3 bases from J, with 17 bases between. CDR1 and CDR2 from the germline V gene are DFQATT and SNEGSKA (reference sequence). The length of the CDR3 is 15 residues. The CDR3 loop reads CSARGEQGTDYGYTF. The DNA for the CDR3 is TGCAGTGCTAGGGGAGAACAGGGAACCGACTATGGCTACACCTTC.

The sample holds many counts of this clonotype. The chain is built from TRBV12-3 or TRBV12-4 and TRBJ1-2; a weak D match, TRBD1 (5 bases). The CDR3 is 12 residues long. V shed 4 bases and J shed 8 bases, with 11 bases lying between them. This chain's CDR3 is CASSSPGRGYTF. The CDR3 DNA follows: TGTGCCAGCAGTTCGCCGGGACGGGGCTACACCTTC.

This clonotype has a handful of counts. The chain links TRBV3-1 to TRBJ1-3; D remains ambiguous. V lost 5 bases and J lost 2, with 7 bases in between. Germline V gene data show CDR1 as LGHDT and CDR2 as YNNKEL (reference sequence). The CDR3 has 13 amino acids. In DNA, the CDR3 is TGTGCCAGCAGCTTTTACGCTGGAAACACCATATATTTT. This encodes CASSFYAGNTIYF.

This clonotype is hyperexpanded (1% or more) by share. The chain links TRBV12-3 or TRBV12-4 to TRBJ1-1; D is unresolved. CDR3 length: 14 amino acids. Trimming shortened V by 1 base and J by 6 bases, and 12 bases separated the two germline ends. The CDR3 reads CASSLGGYVAEAFF. The CDR3 region has the DNA TGTGCCAGCAGTTTAGGGGGATATGTGGCTGAAGCTTTCTTT.

The V call is TRBV20-1, the J call TRBJ1-6, with no clear D. V was cut by 7 bases and J by 2 bases, with 9 bases left in between. The CDR3 has 13 residues. The germline V gene encodes CDR1 DFQATT and CDR2 SNEGSKA (reference sequence). The CDR3 loop reads CSVAGPYNSPLHF. In DNA, the CDR3 is TGCAGTGTAGCTGGACCCTATAATTCACCCCTCCACTTT.